Sequencing of this T cell receptor (beta chain) was carried out in a study of CXCR3-negative and CXCR3-positive naive CD8 T cells. Study findings and constraints: Naive cells with CXCR3 showed TRB CDR3s that were more hydrophobic than those in CXCR3-negative naive cells.

Germline CDR1 reads LGHNA; CDR2 reads YNFKEQ. The CDR3 contains 17 residues. A remark on this clonotype: Its specificity is not known.

Preparation of TRB cDNA libraries relied on 5' RACE carrying UMI labels. TCRdb reprocessed the 5' RACE reads, keeping one entry per CDR3 protein, no DNA. The table lists roughly 130,000 distinct CDR3 sequences. CD45RO-CCR7+CD27+CD95- characterized naive CD8+ T cells. The receptor's source is a human donor in good health. Some clones in this sample may be carry-over from other donors' samples. The sample taken for sequencing was naive CXCR3+ CD8+ T cells from blood. Sample subset: CD45RO-CCR7+CD27+CD95- naive CD8+ T cells expressing CXCR3 (TNR3+). The chain couples TRBV4-2 to TRBJ2-2; TCRdb lists TRBD2, though no DNA is available to test this call. CDR3 sequence reads: CASSQDVTSGRAGELFF.